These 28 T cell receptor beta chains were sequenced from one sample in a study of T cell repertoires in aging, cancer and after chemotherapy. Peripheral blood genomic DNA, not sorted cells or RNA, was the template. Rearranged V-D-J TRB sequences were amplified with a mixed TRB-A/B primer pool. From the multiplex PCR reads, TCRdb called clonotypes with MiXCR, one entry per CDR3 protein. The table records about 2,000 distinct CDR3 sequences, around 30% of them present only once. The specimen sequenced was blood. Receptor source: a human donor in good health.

The chain's CDR3 is CASSQRTGDTDTQYF. The CDR3 DNA follows: TGCGCCAGCAGCCAAAGGACAGGTGACACAGATACGCAGTATTTT. The V gene is TRBV4-3, the J gene TRBJ2-3; 7 bases are a match to TRBD1. CDR3 length: 15 residues. Germline trimming cut 2 bases from V and 2 bases from J; bases unmatched to any gene: 4. Germline V gene sequence: CDR1 LGHNA, CDR2 YSLEER.

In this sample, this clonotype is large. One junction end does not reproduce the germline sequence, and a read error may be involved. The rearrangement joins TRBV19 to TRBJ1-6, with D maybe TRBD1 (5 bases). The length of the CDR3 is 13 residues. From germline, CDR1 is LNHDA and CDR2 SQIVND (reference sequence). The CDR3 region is CASRDSNNSPLHF. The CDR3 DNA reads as TGTGCCAGTCGGGACTCCAATAATTCACCCCTCCACTTT.

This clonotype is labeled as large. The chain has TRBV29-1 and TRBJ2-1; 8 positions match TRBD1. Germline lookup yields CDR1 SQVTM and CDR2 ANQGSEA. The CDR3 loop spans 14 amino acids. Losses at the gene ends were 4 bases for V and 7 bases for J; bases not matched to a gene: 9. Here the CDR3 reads CSVATGTGKNEQFF. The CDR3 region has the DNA TGCAGCGTTGCCACCGGGACAGGTAAAAATGAGCAGTTCTTC.

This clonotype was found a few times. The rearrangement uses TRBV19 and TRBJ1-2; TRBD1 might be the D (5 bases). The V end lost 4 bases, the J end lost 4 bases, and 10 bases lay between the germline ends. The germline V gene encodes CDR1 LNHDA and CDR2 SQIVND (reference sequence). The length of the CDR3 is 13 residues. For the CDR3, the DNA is TGTGCCAGTAGTAAACAGGACCGCTATGGCTACACCTTC. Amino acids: CASSKQDRYGYTF.

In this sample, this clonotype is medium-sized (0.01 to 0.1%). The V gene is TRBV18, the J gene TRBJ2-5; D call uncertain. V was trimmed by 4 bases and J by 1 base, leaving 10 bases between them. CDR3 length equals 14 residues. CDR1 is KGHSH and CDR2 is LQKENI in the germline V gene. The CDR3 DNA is TGTGCCAGCTCACGTGGTGGAGTCCAAGAGACCCAGTACTTC. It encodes CASSRGGVQETQYF.

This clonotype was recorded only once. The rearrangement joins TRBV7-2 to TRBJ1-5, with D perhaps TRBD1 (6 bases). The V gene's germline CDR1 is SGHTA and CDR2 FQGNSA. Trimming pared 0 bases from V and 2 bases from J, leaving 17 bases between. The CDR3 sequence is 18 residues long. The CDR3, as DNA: TGTGCCAGCAGCTTAGCAGGGGCGGGGGGCTCGGGCAATCAGCCCCAGCATTTT. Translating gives CASSLAGAGGSGNQPQHF.

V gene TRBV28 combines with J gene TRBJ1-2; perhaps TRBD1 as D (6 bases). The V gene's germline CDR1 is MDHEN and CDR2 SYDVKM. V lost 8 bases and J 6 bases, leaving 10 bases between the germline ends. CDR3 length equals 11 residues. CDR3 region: CASWQGNGYTF. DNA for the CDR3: TGTGCCAGCTGGCAGGGGAATGGCTACACCTTC.

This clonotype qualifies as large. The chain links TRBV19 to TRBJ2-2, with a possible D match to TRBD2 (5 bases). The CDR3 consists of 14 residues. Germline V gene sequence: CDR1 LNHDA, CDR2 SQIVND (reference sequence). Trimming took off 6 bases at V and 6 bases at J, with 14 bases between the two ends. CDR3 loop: CASRGALPSGELFF. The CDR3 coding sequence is TGTGCCAGTAGGGGAGCGTTACCCTCCGGGGAGCTGTTTTTT. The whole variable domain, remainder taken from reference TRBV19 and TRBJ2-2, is DGGITQSPKYLFRKEGQNVTLSCEQNLNHDAMYWYRQDPGQGLRLIYYSQIVNDFQKGDIAEGYSVSREKKESFPLTVTSAQKNPTAFYLCASRGALPSGELFFGEGSRLTVL.

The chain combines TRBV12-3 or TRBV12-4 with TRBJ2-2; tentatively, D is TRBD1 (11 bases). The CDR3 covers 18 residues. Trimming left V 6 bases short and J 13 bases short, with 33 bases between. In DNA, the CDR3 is TGTGCCAGCAGGGCGGACAGGGGGCGAGTAGAGCGGGAGGGCACGCTGTTTTTT. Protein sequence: CASRADRGRVEREGTLFF.

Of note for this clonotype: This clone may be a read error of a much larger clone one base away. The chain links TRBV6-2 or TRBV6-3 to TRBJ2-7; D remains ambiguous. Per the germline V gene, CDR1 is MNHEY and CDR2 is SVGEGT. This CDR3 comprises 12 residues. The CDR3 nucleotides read TGTGCCAGCAGGTCACTCCGTTACGAGCGGTACTTC. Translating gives CASRSLRYERYF.

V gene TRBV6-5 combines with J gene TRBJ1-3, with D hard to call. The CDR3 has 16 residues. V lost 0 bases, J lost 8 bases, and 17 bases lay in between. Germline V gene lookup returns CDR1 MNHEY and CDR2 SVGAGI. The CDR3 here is CASSYSPSPSLDTIYF. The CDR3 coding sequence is TGTGCCAGCAGTTACTCCCCTTCCCCGTCGTTAGACACCATATATTTT.

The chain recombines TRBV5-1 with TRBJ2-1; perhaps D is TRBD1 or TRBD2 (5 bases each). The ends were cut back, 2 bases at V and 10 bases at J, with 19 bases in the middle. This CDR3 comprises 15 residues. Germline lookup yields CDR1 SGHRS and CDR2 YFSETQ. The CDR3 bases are TGCGCCAGCAGCTTAGGGGCGAGCGGACCGGAGGAGCAGTTCTTC. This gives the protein CASSLGASGPEEQFF.

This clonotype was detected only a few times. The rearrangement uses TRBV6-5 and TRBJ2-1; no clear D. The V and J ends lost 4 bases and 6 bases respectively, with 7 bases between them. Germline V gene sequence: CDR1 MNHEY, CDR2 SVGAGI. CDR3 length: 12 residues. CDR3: CASSSPLNEQFF. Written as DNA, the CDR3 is TGTGCCAGCAGTTCCCCCCTCAATGAGCAGTTCTTC.

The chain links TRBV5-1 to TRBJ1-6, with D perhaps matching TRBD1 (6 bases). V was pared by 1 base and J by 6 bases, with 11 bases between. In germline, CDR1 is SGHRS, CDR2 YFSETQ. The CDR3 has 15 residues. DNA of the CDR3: TGCGCCAGCAGCTTGCTGGGGGGCGCTAATTCACCCCTCCACTTT. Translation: CASSLLGGANSPLHF.

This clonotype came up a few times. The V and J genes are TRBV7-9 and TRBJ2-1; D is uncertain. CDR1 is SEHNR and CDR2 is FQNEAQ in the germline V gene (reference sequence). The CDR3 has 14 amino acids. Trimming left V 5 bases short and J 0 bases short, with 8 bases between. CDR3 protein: CASSRQSSYNEQFF. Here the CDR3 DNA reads TGTGCCAGCAGCCGTCAGAGCTCCTACAATGAGCAGTTCTTC.

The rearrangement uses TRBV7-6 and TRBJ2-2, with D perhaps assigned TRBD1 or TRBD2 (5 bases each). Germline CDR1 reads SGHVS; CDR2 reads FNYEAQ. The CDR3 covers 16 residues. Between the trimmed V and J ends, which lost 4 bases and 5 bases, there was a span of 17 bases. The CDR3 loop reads CASSWGPPTTTGELFF. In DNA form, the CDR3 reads TGTGCCAGCAGCTGGGGACCCCCGACGACTACCGGGGAGCTGTTTTTT.

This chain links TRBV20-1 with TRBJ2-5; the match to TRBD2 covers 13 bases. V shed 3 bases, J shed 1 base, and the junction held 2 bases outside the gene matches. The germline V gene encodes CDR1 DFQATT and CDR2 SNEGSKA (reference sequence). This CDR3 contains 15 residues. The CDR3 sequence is CSASGLAGVQETQYF. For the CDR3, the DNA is TGCAGTGCTAGCGGACTAGCGGGAGTCCAAGAGACCCAGTACTTC.

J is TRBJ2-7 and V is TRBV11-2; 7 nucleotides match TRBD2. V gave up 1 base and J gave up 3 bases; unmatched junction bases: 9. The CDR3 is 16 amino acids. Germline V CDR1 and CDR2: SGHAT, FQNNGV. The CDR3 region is CASSLGSGGRFYEQYF. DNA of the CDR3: TGTGCCAGCAGCTTAGGGTCGGGAGGCAGGTTCTACGAGCAGTACTTC.

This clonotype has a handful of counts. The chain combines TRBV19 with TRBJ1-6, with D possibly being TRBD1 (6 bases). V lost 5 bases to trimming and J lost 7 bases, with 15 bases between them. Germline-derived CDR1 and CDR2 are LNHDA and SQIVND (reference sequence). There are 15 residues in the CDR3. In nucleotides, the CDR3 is TGTGCCAGTAGTGAGGACAGAGTATACAATTCACCCCTCCACTTT. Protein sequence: CASSEDRVYNSPLHF.

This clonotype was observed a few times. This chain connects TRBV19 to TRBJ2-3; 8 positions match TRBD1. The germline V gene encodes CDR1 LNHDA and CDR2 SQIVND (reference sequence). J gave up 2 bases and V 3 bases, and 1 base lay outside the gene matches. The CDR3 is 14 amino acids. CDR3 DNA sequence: TGTGCCAGTAGTATGGGACAGGCCACAGATACGCAGTATTTT. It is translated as CASSMGQATDTQYF. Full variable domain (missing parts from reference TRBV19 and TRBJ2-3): DGGITQSPKYLFRKEGQNVTLSCEQNLNHDAMYWYRQDPGQGLRLIYYSQIVNDFQKGDIAEGYSVSREKKESFPLTVTSAQKNPTAFYLCASSMGQATDTQYFGPGTRLTVL.

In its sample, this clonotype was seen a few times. CDR3 DNA: TGTGCCAGTAGTTTACAGGGTATGAACACTGAAGCTTTCTTT. Encoded protein: CASSLQGMNTEAFF. The genes are TRBV19 and TRBJ1-1; TRBD1 is a possible D gene (6 bases). The V gene's germline CDR1 is LNHDA and CDR2 SQIVND (reference sequence). The V and J ends lost 5 bases and 0 bases respectively, with 10 bases between them. This CDR3 contains 14 residues.

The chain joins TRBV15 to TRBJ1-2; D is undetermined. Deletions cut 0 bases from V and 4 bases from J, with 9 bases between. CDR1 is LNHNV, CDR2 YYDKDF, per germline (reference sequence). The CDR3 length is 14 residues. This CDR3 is CATSRDPDSYGYTF. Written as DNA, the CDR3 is TGTGCCACCAGCAGAGATCCAGATAGCTATGGCTACACCTTC.

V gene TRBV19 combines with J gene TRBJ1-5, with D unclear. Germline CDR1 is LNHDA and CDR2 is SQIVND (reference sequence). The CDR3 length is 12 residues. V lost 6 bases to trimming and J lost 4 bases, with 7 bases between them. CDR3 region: CASSARNQPQHF. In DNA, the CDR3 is TGTGCCAGTAGCGCCCGAAATCAGCCCCAGCATTTT.

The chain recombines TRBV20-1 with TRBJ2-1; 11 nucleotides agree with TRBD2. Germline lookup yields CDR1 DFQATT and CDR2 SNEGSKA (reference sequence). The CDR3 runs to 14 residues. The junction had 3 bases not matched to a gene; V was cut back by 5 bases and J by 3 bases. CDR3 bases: TGCAGTGCTTTTAGCGGGAGGGGCTACAATGAGCAGTTCTTC. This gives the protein CSAFSGRGYNEQFF.

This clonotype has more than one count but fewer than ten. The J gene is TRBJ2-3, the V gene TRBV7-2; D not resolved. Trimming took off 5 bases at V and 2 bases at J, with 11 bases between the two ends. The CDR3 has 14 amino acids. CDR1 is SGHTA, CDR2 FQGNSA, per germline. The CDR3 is CASSPVQSTDTQYF. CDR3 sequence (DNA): TGTGCCAGCAGCCCAGTACAGTCCACAGATACGCAGTATTTT.

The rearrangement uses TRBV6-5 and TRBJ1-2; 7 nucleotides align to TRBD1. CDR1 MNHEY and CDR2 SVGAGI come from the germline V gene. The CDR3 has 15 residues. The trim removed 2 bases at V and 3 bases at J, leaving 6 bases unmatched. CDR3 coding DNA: TGTGCCAGCAGTTACAAAAGGACAGGCTACTATGGCTACACCTTC. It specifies CASSYKRTGYYGYTF.

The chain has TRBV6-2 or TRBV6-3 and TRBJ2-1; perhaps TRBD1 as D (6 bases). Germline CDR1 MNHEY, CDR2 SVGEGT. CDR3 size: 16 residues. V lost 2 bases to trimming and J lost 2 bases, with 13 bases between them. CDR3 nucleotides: TGTGCCAGCAGTTACGGAATTACAGGGCCCTACAATGAGCAGTTCTTC. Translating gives CASSYGITGPYNEQFF.

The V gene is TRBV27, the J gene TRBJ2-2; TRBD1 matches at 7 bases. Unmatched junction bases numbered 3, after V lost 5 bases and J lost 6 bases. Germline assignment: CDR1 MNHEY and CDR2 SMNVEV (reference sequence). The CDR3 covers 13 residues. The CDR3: CASSMGQPGELFF. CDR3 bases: TGTGCCAGCAGTATGGGACAGCCCGGGGAGCTGTTTTTT.